The clone carrying this TCR beta chain has a handful of counts. Antigen: not known. These data originate in a study of T cell responses to AZD1222 COVID-19 vaccine. Study-level background: Timing groups of about 4 and about 12 weeks for second doses were pooled. Study findings and constraints: None of the repertoires were sampled until the peak T cell response had passed. Clonal diversity was possibly underestimated; the donors were predominantly white British and more often female.

Unmatched junction bases numbered 4, after V lost 0 bases and J lost 3 bases. Germline CDR1 reads SGHRS; CDR2 reads YFSETQ. The CDR3 sequence is 15 residues long. TCRdb's copy holds only in-frame clones and misses some; the assay was immunoSEQ multiplex PCR. This sample has some 130,000 clones, with 70% to 90% found just once. This TCR derives from an adult in good health. The material was peripheral blood, obtained on day 0 of AZD1222 vaccination. This sequence joins TRBV5-1 and TRBJ2-7, with 9 bases identical to TRBD1. CDR3 protein: CASSLAETGGYEQYF. For the CDR3, the DNA is TGCGCCAGCAGCTTGGCCGAGACAGGGGGCTACGAGCAGTACTTC.